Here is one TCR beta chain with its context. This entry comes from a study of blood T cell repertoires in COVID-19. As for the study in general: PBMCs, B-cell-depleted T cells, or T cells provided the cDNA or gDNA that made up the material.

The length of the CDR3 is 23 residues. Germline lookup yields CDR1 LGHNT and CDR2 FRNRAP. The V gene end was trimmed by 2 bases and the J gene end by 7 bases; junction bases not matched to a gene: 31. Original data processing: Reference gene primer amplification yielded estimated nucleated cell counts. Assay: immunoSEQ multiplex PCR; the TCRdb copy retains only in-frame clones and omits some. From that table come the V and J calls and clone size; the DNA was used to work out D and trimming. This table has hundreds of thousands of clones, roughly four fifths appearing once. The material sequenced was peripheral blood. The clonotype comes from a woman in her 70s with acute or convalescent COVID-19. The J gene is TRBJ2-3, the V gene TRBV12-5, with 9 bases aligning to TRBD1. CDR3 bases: TGTGCTAGTGGTTTGTCATTCTTCATTCAGGGACCTACAGGGGGCAATTCTCCACATACGCAGTATTTT. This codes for CASGLSFFIQGPTGGNSPHTQYF. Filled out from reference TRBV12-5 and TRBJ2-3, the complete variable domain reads DARVTQTPRHKVTEMGQEVTMRCQPILGHNTVFWYRQTMMQGLELLAYFRNRAPLDDSGMPKDRFSAEMPDATLATLKIQPSEPRDSAVYFCASGLSFFIQGPTGGNSPHTQYFGPGTRLTVL.